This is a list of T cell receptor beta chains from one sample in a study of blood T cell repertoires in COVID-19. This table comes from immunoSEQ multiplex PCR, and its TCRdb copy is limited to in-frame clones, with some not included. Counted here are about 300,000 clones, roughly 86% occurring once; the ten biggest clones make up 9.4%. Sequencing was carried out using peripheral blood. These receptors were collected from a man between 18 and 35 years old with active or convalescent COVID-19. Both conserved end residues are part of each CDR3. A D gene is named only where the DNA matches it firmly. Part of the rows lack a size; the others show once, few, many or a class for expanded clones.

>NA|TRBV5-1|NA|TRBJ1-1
TGCGCCAGCAGCATCCAGTTACGGGGGGCGCCCCAAGCTTTCTTT
CASSIQLRGAPQAFF
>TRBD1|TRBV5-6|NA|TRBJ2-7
TGTGCCAGCAGCCAGGGGACAGGAGTCTACGAGCAGTACTTC
CASSQGTGVYEQYF
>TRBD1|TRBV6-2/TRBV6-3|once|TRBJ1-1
TGTGCCAGCAGTTTTGGGGACAGGGGGTTGAACACTGAAGCTTTCTTT
CASSFGDRGLNTEAFF
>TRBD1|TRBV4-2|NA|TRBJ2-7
TGTGCCAGCAGCCAAACAGGGACAGGGGTCTACGAGCAGTACTTC
CASSQTGTGVYEQYF
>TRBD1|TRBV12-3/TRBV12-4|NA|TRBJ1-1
TGTGCCAGCAGTAGGACAGGGGGAGCTTTCTTT
CASSRTGGAFF
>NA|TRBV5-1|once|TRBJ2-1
TGCGCCAGCAGCTTCAGTCCGGGGGGCCTAAACAATGAGCAGTTCTTC
CASSFSPGGLNNEQFF
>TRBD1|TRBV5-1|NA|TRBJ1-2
TGCGCCAGCAGCTTTAGAGACAGGGGGAACTTTGTATACGGCTACACCTTC
CASSFRDRGNFVYGYTF
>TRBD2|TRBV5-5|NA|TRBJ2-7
TGTGCCAGCAGCTTGAGTCTACAGCGGGGGTCTACCTACGAGCAGTACTTC
CASSLSLQRGSTYEQYF
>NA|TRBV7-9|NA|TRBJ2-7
TGTGCCAGCAGCTTAGCCCCCCGGTGGTACGAGCAGTACTTC
CASSLAPRWYEQYF
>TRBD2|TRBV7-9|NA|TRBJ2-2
TGTGCCAGCAGCGCCCGACTAGCGGGGGCGAACACCGGGGAGCTGTTTTTT
CASSARLAGANTGELFF
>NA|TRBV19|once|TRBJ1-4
TGTGCCAGTAGTATAGCTGGAGGGCGGTGGACTAATGAAAAACTGTTTTTT
CASSIAGGRWTNEKLFF
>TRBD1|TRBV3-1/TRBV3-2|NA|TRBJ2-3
TGTGCCAGCAGCCAAGACCGGGACAGGACCACAGATACGCAGTATTTT
CASSQDRDRTTDTQYF
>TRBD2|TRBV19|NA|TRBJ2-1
TGTGCCAGCAAAGCGGGGGGGGCCGTGAATGAGCAGTTCTTC
CASKAGGAVNEQFF
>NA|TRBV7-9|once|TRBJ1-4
TGTGCCGGGCAGGGGTATAATGAAAAACTGTTTTTT
CAGQGYNEKLFF
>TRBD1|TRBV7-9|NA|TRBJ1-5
TGTGCCAGCAGCTTAGGACAGGGAGGTCAGCCCCAGCATTTT
CASSLGQGGQPQHF
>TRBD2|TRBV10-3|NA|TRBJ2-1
TGTGCCATCAGTGGGGGAGGGCATGAGCAGTTCTTC
CAISGGGHEQFF
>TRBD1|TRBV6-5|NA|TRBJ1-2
TGTGCCAGCACCAAAGCAGGGGGTGGCTATGGCTACACCTTC
CASTKAGGGYGYTF
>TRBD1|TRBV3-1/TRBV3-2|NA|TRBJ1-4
TGTGCCAGCAGCCCTACCGGGACAGCTAATGAAAAACTGTTTTTT
CASSPTGTANEKLFF
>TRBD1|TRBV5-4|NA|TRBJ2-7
TGTGCCAGCAGCTTATCGCGACAGGGAAACTACGAGCAGTACTTC
CASSLSRQGNYEQYF
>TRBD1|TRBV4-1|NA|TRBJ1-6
TGCGCCAGCAGCTACGGACAGGGTGGTTCACCCCTCCACTTT
CASSYGQGGSPLHF
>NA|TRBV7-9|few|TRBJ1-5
TGTGCCAGCAGCGAGGGTTGGGCAGAGAATCAGCCCCAGCATTTT
CASSEGWAENQPQHF
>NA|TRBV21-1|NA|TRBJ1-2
TGTGCCAGCGGGTCCTGGGACACGCCTAACTATGGCTACACCTTC
CASGSWDTPNYGYTF
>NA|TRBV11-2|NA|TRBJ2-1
TGTGCCAGCAGCTTAGTACTCCACAATGAGCAGTTCTTC
CASSLVLHNEQFF
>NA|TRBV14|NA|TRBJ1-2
TGTGCCAGCAGCCAAGACCGGGTAAACTATGGCTACACCTTC
CASSQDRVNYGYTF
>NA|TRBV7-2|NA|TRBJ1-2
TGTGCCAGCAGCTTAGGCTGGGGGGCTAACTATGGCTACACCTTC
CASSLGWGANYGYTF
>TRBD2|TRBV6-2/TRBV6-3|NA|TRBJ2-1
TGTGCCAGCAGCCGTCTCCAGCGGGGTCCCTACAATGAGCAGTTCTTC
CASSRLQRGPYNEQFF
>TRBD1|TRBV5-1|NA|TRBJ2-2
TGCGCCAGCAGCCTCAGGACAGGAGGCACCGGGGAGCTGTTTTTT
CASSLRTGGTGELFF
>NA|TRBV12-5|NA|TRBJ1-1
TGTGCTAGTGCCCAACAGCCTGAAGCTTTCTTT
CASAQQPEAFF
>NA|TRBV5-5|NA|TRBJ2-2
TGTGCCAGCAGTCAACCTTCAACCGGGACTCCGAACACCGGGGAGCTGTTTTTT
CASSQPSTGTPNTGELFF
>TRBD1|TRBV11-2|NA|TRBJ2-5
TGTGCCAGCAGCTTGTTGGGGGACAGGGGCACAGAGACCCAGTACTTC
CASSLLGDRGTETQYF
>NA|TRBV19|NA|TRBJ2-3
TGTGCCAGTAGTATCGGTGTCACAGATACGCAGTATTTT
CASSIGVTDTQYF
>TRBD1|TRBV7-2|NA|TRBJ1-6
TGTGCCAGCAGCACCGACAGGGCAAGAGTTTCACCCCTCCACTTT
CASSTDRARVSPLHF
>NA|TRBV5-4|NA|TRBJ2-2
TGTGCCAGCAGCTTGGGCGGGGCGGCCGGGGAGCTGTTTTTT
CASSLGGAAGELFF
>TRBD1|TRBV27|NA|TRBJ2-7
TGTGCCAGCAGGGGGACAGCGGTTACCTACGAGCAGTACTTC
CASRGTAVTYEQYF
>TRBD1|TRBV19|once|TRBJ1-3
TGTGCCAGTAGTACCGACAGGGGTTCTGGAAACACCATATATTTT
CASSTDRGSGNTIYF
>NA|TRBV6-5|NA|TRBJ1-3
TGTGCCAGCAGTTACCGCTGGAGCTCTGGAAACACCATATATTTT
CASSYRWSSGNTIYF
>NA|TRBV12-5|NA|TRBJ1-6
TGTGCTAGTGGTTTGGTACACTTACAGGGATCCAATTCACCCCTCCACTTT
CASGLVHLQGSNSPLHF
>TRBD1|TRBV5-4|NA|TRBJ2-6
TGTGCCAGCAGCTTGGGACAGGGGAGCTCTGGGGCCAACGTCCTGACTTTC
CASSLGQGSSGANVLTF
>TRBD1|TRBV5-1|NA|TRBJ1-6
TGCGCCAGCAGCCTCGAAGCACTACAGGGGCCACCCCTCCACTTT
CASSLEALQGPPLHF
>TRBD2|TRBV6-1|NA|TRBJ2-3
TGTGCCAGCAGTGAACTAGCGGGGGGCGCAGATACGCAGTATTTT
CASSELAGGADTQYF
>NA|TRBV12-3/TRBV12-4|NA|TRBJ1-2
TGTGCCAGCAGTCCGGGAGTCGCTGGCTACACCTTC
CASSPGVAGYTF
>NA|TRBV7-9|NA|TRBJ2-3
TGTGCCAGCAGCTTACTCGTCGCCCTAAAGGATACGCAGTATTTT
CASSLLVALKDTQYF
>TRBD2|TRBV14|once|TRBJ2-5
TGTGCCAGCAGCCAGAGACTAGCGGGGCAAGAGACCCAGTACTTC
CASSQRLAGQETQYF
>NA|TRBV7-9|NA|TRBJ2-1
TGTGCCAGCAGCTTAATGTTTAGCGCGGATGAGCAGTTCTTC
CASSLMFSADEQFF
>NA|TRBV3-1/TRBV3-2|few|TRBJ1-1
TGTGCCAGCAGTCATGGGGGGTATCGGAACACTGAAGCTTTCTTT
CASSHGGYRNTEAFF
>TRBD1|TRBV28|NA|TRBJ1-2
TGTGCCAGCAGTTCACCCGGGACAGGGGATGGCTACACCTTC
CASSSPGTGDGYTF